The 10 T cell receptor beta chains given below trace back to one sample, sequenced in a study of cytomegalovirus exposure and HLA in healthy donors. It was with 60 Vbeta and 13 Jbeta primers that the PCR ran. Produced via immunoSEQ multiplex PCR; TCRdb's table is partial and in-frame only. The sample carries around 100,000 clones, around 64% recorded once. Sequenced sample: PBMCs. These receptors were taken from a woman younger than 45 in good health and CMV-seronegative.

CDR3 region: CATRLAGAPGELFF. DNA for the CDR3: TGTGCCACCAGACTAGCGGGAGCCCCCGGGGAGCTGTTTTTT. The chain links TRBV19 to TRBJ2-2; TRBD2 matches 12 bases. This CDR3 contains 14 residues. In germline, CDR1 is LNHDA, CDR2 SQIVND (reference sequence). Trimming took 10 bases from V and 6 from J; bases not matched to a gene: 6.

V and J are TRBV6-1 and TRBJ1-4; D is undetermined. This CDR3 contains 14 residues. V lost 8 bases and J 13 bases, leaving 23 bases between the germline ends. Germline-derived CDR1 and CDR2 are MNHNS and SASEGT. Here the CDR3 DNA reads TGTGCCAGCTTTCCTCGTGTTGGGTCTGAGGGACTGTTTTTT. Its protein product is CASFPRVGSEGLFF.

V usage is TRBV28 and J usage is TRBJ2-3, with 7 bases that match TRBD1. The germline V gene has CDR1 MDHEN and CDR2 SYDVKM. After removal of 7 bases from V and 4 bases from J, the junction contained 11 bases not matched to a gene. The CDR3 sequence is 15 residues long. The CDR3 sequence is CASKEADRVADTQYF. DNA for the CDR3: TGTGCCAGCAAGGAAGCCGACAGGGTGGCAGATACGCAGTATTTT.

Worth noting for this clone: In the same sample, other DNA sequences code for this CDR3. V is TRBV7-2 and J is TRBJ1-1; D is unclear. The CDR3 has 11 residues. V was trimmed by 5 bases and J by 5 bases, leaving 6 bases between them. Germline-derived CDR1 and CDR2 are SGHTA and FQGNSA. The CDR3: CASSLRTEAFF. DNA for the CDR3: TGTGCCAGCAGCCTAAGAACTGAAGCTTTCTTT.

This clone was recorded once. CDR3 loop: CASSDRLTYNEQFF. CDR3 nucleotides: TGTGCCAGCAGCGACAGGTTAACCTACAATGAGCAGTTCTTC. The rearrangement links TRBV7-2 to TRBJ2-1; D is perhaps TRBD1 (6 bases). Germline CDR1 reads SGHTA; CDR2 reads FQGNSA. The CDR3 spans 14 residues. V lost 5 bases and J 2 bases, leaving 10 bases between the germline ends.

V is TRBV9 and J is TRBJ1-4, with a weak D call TRBD1 (6 bases). There are 14 residues in the CDR3. The V end lost 0 bases, the J end lost 6 bases, and 9 bases lay between the germline ends. Germline V gene lookup returns CDR1 SGDLS and CDR2 YYNGEE. CDR3 sequence reads: CASSVGPGDEKLFF. The DNA of the CDR3 is TGTGCCAGCAGCGTAGGTCCAGGGGATGAAAAACTGTTTTTT.

J is TRBJ2-1 and V is TRBV11-3, with 7 nucleotides matching TRBD2. J was trimmed by 3 bases and V by 4 bases; bases with no gene match: 3. The germline gives CDR1 SGHNT, CDR2 YENEEA. The CDR3 is 14 amino acids. The CDR3 coding sequence is TGTGCCAGCAGCTACGGGACTAACTACAATGAGCAGTTCTTC. It encodes CASSYGTNYNEQFF.

The CDR3 sequence: CASSRSRTSGRKYEQYF. The CDR3 coding sequence is TGTGCCAGCAGCCGATCCCGGACTAGCGGGAGGAAATACGAGCAGTACTTC. The chain carries TRBV7-2 and TRBJ2-7; 14 positions agree with TRBD2. The length of the CDR3 is 17 residues. The trim removed 5 bases at V and 4 bases at J, leaving 10 bases unmatched. Germline V gene sequence: CDR1 SGHTA, CDR2 FQGNSA.

Of note for this clone: At one end the junction does not follow the germline gene, possibly because of a read error. The chain links TRBV2 to TRBJ2-1; D not resolved. Germline-derived CDR1 and CDR2 are SNHLY and FYNNEI. This CDR3 contains 15 residues. CDR3 region: CASRSKPDSDNEQFF. Here the CDR3 DNA reads TGTGCCAGCAGAAGTAAGCCTGACTCCGACAATGAGCAGTTCTTC.

V usage is TRBV9 and J usage is TRBJ1-3; 9 positions match TRBD1. Unmatched junction bases numbered 8, after V lost 3 bases and J lost 4 bases. The V gene's germline CDR1 is SGDLS and CDR2 YYNGEE. The CDR3 runs 16 residues. The CDR3 sequence: CASSASGTGIGNTIYF. Written as DNA, the CDR3 is TGTGCCAGCAGCGCTTCCGGGACAGGGATCGGAAACACCATATATTTT.